This TCR beta chain derives from a study of tumor and adjacent non-tumor tissue in lung cancer. Study as a whole: On average, productive TCRbeta reads reached some 4.2 million per sample.

A modified ARM-PCR protocol with three rounds of nested PCR amplified TCRbeta. TCRdb processed the multiplex PCR reads anew with MiXCR; each CDR3 protein has one entry. This repertoire shows around 86,000 distinct CDR3 sequences, 72% found once; its top ten account for around 10%. Study results and caveats: Shorter survival was associated with higher TCR diversity in tumors. Tumor repertoires had a smaller top 100 clone share than normal lung.

For this clonotype: Its antigen is currently unknown. One end of the junction does not line up with germline, which may come from a read error.

This sample's RNA came from whole unsorted tissue. Germline V CDR1 and CDR2: SGHAT, FQNNGV. The CDR3 consists of 14 residues. The clonotype comes from a woman aged 40 to 50 with non-small cell lung cancer. J is TRBJ2-7 and V is TRBV11-2, with unresolved D. The sequenced sample was lung tumor tissue. The CDR3 spells CTSSLVSDSHEQYF. The DNA of the CDR3 is TGTACCAGCAGCTTAGTCTCAGACTCCCACGAGCAGTACTTC.